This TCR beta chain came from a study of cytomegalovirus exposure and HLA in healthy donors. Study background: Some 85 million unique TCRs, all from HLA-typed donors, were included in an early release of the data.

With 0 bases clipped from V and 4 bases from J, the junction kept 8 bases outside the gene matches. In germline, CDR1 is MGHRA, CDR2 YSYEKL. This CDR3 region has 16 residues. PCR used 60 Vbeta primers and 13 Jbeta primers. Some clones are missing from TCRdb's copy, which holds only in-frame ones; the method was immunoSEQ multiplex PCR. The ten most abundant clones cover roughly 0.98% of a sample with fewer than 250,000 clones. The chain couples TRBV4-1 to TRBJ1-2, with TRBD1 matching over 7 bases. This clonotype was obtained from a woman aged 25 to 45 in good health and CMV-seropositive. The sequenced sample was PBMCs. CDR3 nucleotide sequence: TGCGCCAGCAGCCAAGATATTCGAGGGGGCTTCTATGGCTACACCTTC. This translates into CASSQDIRGGFYGYTF.